Detailed here is one T cell receptor (beta chain). Its target is not known. The data belong to a study of T cell responses to AZD1222 COVID-19 vaccine. Study information: Analysis merged second doses at about 4 or about 12 weeks.

Study-level points and caveats: Spike-wide vaccine-associated CD4 TCRs dominated at 160-218 and 743-854. Clonal diversity was possibly underestimated, and the donors were mostly white British, with more females. Just a handful of AZD1222 recipients tested seropositive at baseline.

Repertoires were generated with immunoSEQ multiplex PCR, while TCRdb's copy carries only in-frame clones and drops some. The profile shows roughly 97,000 clones, 70% to 90% of them singletons. This receptor was taken from an adult in good health. The sample consisted of peripheral blood, taken on day 0 of AZD1222 vaccination.

This CDR3 reads CASSVGPPTSGGAYEQYF. DNA of the CDR3: TGTGCCAGCAGCGTAGGGCCCCCTACTAGCGGGGGGGCTTACGAGCAGTACTTC. The chain recombines TRBV9 with TRBJ2-7, with 13 bases aligning to TRBD2. With V trimmed by 0 bases and J by 4 bases, 10 bases remained unmatched. The CDR3 is 18 amino acids. Per the germline V gene, CDR1 is SGDLS and CDR2 is YYNGEE.